A single sample is the source of the 13 T cell receptor beta chains below, sequenced in a study of Graves' ophthalmopathy and Graves' hyperthyroidism. For repertoire sequencing, the TCR beta CDR3 regions were amplified from RNA transcripts. The workflow started with a first-round RT-PCR run with HTBI primers and then moved on to a second-round multiplex PCR. From the multiplex PCR reads, TCRdb called clonotypes with MiXCR, one entry per CDR3 protein. The sample lists some 380,000 distinct CDR3 sequences; roughly 15% were seen once. The sequencing sample was made of peripheral blood. The receptors shown here come from a woman aged 18 to 35 with stable Graves' hyperthyroidism.

This clonotype appeared a few times. The chain links TRBV19 to TRBJ2-5, with D uncertain. Germline CDR1 and CDR2: LNHDA and SQIVND (reference sequence). This CDR3 is 14 amino acids long. V gave up 3 bases and J gave up 2 bases, with 10 bases separating them. This CDR3 is CASSISFTQETQYF. The CDR3 nucleotides read TGTGCCAGTAGTATTTCCTTCACTCAAGAGACCCAGTACTTC.

In its sample, this clonotype was seen many times. This chain links TRBV11-3 with TRBJ2-5, with 11 bases aligning to TRBD2. Trimming at V came to 0 bases and at J to 4 bases, leaving 7 bases not matched to a gene. CDR1 is SGHNT, CDR2 YENEEA, per germline. This CDR3 comprises 17 residues. DNA for the CDR3: TGTGCCAGCAGCTTAGAGCTAGCGGGGGGCGTCAGAGAGACCCAGTACTTC. This translates into CASSLELAGGVRETQYF.

This clonotype was detected many times. The chain uses TRBV15 and TRBJ2-2; D not resolved. V was pared by 8 bases and J by 0 bases, with 10 bases between. Germline V gene sequence: CDR1 LNHNV, CDR2 YYDKDF (reference sequence). The CDR3 runs to 14 residues. CDR3 in amino acids: CATSITTNTGELFF. CDR3 bases: TGTGCCACCTCTATTACAACGAACACCGGGGAGCTGTTTTTT.

This clonotype has just a few counts. The chain uses TRBV3-1 and TRBJ1-1, with a weak D call TRBD1 (5 bases). Germline assignment: CDR1 LGHDT and CDR2 YNNKEL (reference sequence). This CDR3 region has 14 residues. V was clipped by 3 bases and J by 7 bases, with 15 bases between them. CDR3 coding DNA: TGTGCCAGCAGCCATCGACAGCAAGCGGGTGAAGCTTTCTTT. Protein: CASSHRQQAGEAFF.

The rearrangement uses TRBV15 and TRBJ1-5; 10 nucleotides match TRBD1. Trimming cost V 3 bases and J 6 bases; bases outside gene matches: 2. Germline-derived CDR1 and CDR2 are LNHNV and YYDKDF (reference sequence). The CDR3 is made up of 14 amino acids. The CDR3 DNA follows: TGTGCCACCAGCAGGGACAGGGGGACTCAGCCCCAGCATTTT. It encodes CATSRDRGTQPQHF.

At least ten counts were recorded for this clonotype. The V gene is TRBV19, the J gene TRBJ1-5; D uncertain. Germline CDR1 LNHDA, CDR2 SQIVND (reference sequence). CDR3 length equals 17 residues. The V and J ends lost 4 bases and 0 bases respectively, with 16 bases between them. CDR3 in amino acids: CASSTLGRLNSNQPQHF. The CDR3 DNA reads as TGTGCCAGTAGTACCTTAGGGAGACTAAATAGCAATCAGCCCCAGCATTTT.

The table lists this clonotype with many counts. This chain links TRBV2 with TRBJ1-5; TRBD1 matches 9 bases. Germline trimming cut 6 bases from V and 6 bases from J; bases unmatched to any gene: 6. CDR3 length: 14 residues. In germline, CDR1 is SNHLY, CDR2 FYNNEI. The chain's CDR3 is CASSRDRDFQPQHF. The DNA for the CDR3 is TGTGCCAGCAGCCGGGACAGGGACTTTCAGCCCCAGCATTTT.

The sample holds many counts of this clonotype. The rearrangement links TRBV7-2 to TRBJ1-5; D gene ambiguous. Trimming removed 3 bases from V and 4 bases from J, with 4 bases in between. Germline CDR1 SGHTA, CDR2 FQGNSA. The CDR3 length is 12 residues. The CDR3 bases are TGTGCCAGCAGCTTGACTAATCAGCCCCAGCATTTT. Translated: CASSLTNQPQHF.

This rearrangement joins TRBV20-1 to TRBJ1-5, with D maybe TRBD1 (6 bases). Trimming took 8 bases from V and 1 from J, leaving 21 bases between them. The germline gives CDR1 DFQATT, CDR2 SNEGSKA (reference sequence). CDR3 length: 16 amino acids. The CDR3: CSSPTRQAGSNQPQHF. CDR3 DNA: TGCAGTTCGCCGACCCGACAGGCTGGAAGCAATCAGCCCCAGCATTTT.

This clonotype was detected many times. The chain joins TRBV20-1 to TRBJ1-2; D call uncertain. Trimming shortened V by 5 bases and J by 7 bases, and 17 bases separated the two germline ends. CDR1 DFQATT and CDR2 SNEGSKA come from the germline V gene (reference sequence). This CDR3 spans 13 amino acids. CDR3 in DNA: TGCAGTGCTGAATCGATCCCGACCTCTGGCTACACCTTC. The encoded protein is CSAESIPTSGYTF.

The gene calls are TRBV9 and TRBJ2-5, with D possibly TRBD2 on 6 matching bases. Germline CDR1 reads SGDLS; CDR2 reads YYNGEE. The ends were cut back, 4 bases at V and 5 bases at J, with 18 bases in the middle. CDR3 length: 15 residues. The CDR3 protein is CASSNQLAGRETQYF. The CDR3 DNA follows: TGTGCCAGCAGCAACCAGTTGGCGGGGCGCGAGACCCAGTACTTC.

This clonotype has only a few counts. The chain uses TRBV10-2 and TRBJ1-1; no firm D call. V was clipped by 7 bases and J by 4 bases, with 13 bases between them. The CDR3 loop spans 13 amino acids. Germline loops: CDR1 WSHSY, CDR2 SAAADI. This CDR3 is CASILKGGTEAFF. CDR3 sequence (DNA): TGCGCCAGCATCTTAAAGGGCGGCACTGAAGCTTTCTTT.

Many counts were recorded for this clonotype. CDR3 nucleotide sequence: TGTGCCAGCAGTGAAATGGTTACCTATGGCTACACCTTC. Translating it yields CASSEMVTYGYTF. The gene calls are TRBV6-1 and TRBJ1-2; no definite D call. The CDR3 totals 13 residues. Germline loops: CDR1 MNHNS, CDR2 SASEGT. V was trimmed by 2 bases and J by 4 bases, leaving 8 bases between them.